This T cell receptor (beta chain) was retrieved from a study of blood T cell repertoires in COVID-19. At the level of the study: Whether acute or convalescent, the COVID-19 samples came from the United States, Italy and Spain.

This CDR3 has 15 residues. Germline CDR1 and CDR2: SGHRS and YFSETQ. Between the trimmed V and J ends, which lost 0 bases and 2 bases, there was a span of 12 bases. Under the authors' procedure: It was from reference gene primer amplification that nucleated cell counts were estimated. Data came from immunoSEQ multiplex PCR; TCRdb stores just in-frame clones and leaves some out. The DNA was the basis for D and trimming; V, J and clone size are from that table. The sample shows under 95,000 clones, about 90% of them seen only once. This rearrangement joins TRBV5-1 to TRBJ2-7, with TRBD1 as a possible D gene (6 bases). The TCR sequence derives from a human donor with acute or convalescent COVID-19. The donor label of this sample is uncertain. Specimen: peripheral blood. Written as DNA, the CDR3 is TGCGCCAGCAGCTTGGGTGGGGGACAAGCCTACGAGCAGTACTTC. Its protein is CASSLGGGQAYEQYF.